This TCR beta chain was identified during a study of identical twins. TCRdb independently ran MiXCR on the 5' RACE reads; one entry per CDR3 protein. The table shows some 1,600,000 distinct CDR3 sequences, with less than 40% occurring only once. For this clonotype: At one of its ends the junction is not consistent with the germline gene, which may arise from a read error.

Germline CDR1 reads SGHTA; CDR2 reads FQGNSA. This CDR3 contains 15 residues. The V and J genes are TRBV7-2 and TRBJ2-3; D is perhaps TRBD2 (7 bases). The sequencing input was cord blood. This clonotype was obtained from a newborn girl in good health. The CDR3 protein is CASTLGGAGTDTQYF. The CDR3 DNA sequence: TGTGCCAGCACCTTAGGGGGGGCGGGGACAGATACGCAGTATTTT.